Listed below are T cell receptor beta chains from one sample, sequenced in a study of T cell repertoires in cytomegalovirus infection. One entry per CDR3 protein results from TCRdb running MiXCR on the reads. The table lists more than 400,000 distinct CDR3 sequences, about 30% of them singletons. Input material: PBMCs. The receptors derive from a human donor in good health (CMV status not recorded). Some clones in this sample may be carry-over from other donors' samples. The CDR3 runs from the conserved cysteine through the conserved F or W. The order of the fields is D gene, V gene, J gene, clone size, CDR3 DNA, CDR3 protein. The D gene is left open where the match is weak. The size entry is marked missing in some rows and otherwise reads once, few, many or a size class.

TRBD2	TRBV11-3	TRBJ2-1	few	TGTGCCAGCAGCCACCCGGGACTAGCGGGAGGGCCTAACCCCAATGAGCAGTTCTTC	CASSHPGLAGGPNPNEQFF
NA	TRBV5-4	TRBJ2-5	NA	TGTGCCAGTGGGGGTGGATGGGGAGAGACCCAGTACTTC	CASGGGWGETQYF
NA	TRBV28	TRBJ1-5	NA	TGTGCCAGCAGTCCCCATAGAGGGGTAGGTCAGCCCCAGCATTTT	CASSPHRGVGQPQHF
TRBD1	TRBV19	TRBJ2-7	NA	TGTGCCAGTAGTCGCAGGGACAGGGTCTACGAGCAGTACTTC	CASSRRDRVYEQYF
NA	TRBV9	TRBJ2-5	NA	TGTGCCAGCAGCCCGCGAAGTGTCGGGGTAGAGACCCAGTACTTC	CASSPRSVGVETQYF
NA	TRBV3-1	TRBJ2-1	NA	TGTGCCAGCAGCCCCAAGGGAGGCAATGAGCAGTTTTTC	CASSPKGGNEQFF
TRBD2	TRBV11-2	TRBJ2-1	NA	TGTGCCAGCAGCTTAGAGTCACTAGCGGGGGGGTACAATGAGCAGTTCTTC	CASSLESLAGGYNEQFF
NA	TRBV12-3/TRBV12-4	TRBJ2-1	NA	TGTGCCAGCAGTTCTGGTGTAGGGGTAAATGAGCAGTTCTTC	CASSSGVGVNEQFF
NA	TRBV7-9	TRBJ1-1	many	TGTGCCAGCAGCTCCACGAGCGGGAGCGCAGACACTGAAGCTTTCTTT	CASSSTSGSADTEAFF
NA	TRBV5-8	TRBJ2-5	few	TGTGCCAGCAGCTTGGGGTCCCCTAGGGGAAGGACCCAGTACTTC	CASSLGSPRGRTQYF
NA	TRBV29-1	TRBJ1-2	NA	TGCAGCGTTGATACAGGGCTCTATGGCTACACCTTC	CSVDTGLYGYTF
TRBD1	TRBV11-2	TRBJ2-3	NA	TGTGCCAGCAGCTTAGAAGGGGGCATGAATACGCAGTATTTT	CASSLEGGMNTQYF
TRBD2	TRBV7-2	TRBJ2-5	many	TGTGCCAGCAGCTTAGCGGCTGGGACTAGCGGCCTAGTCGGGCAAGAGACCCAGTACTTC	CASSLAAGTSGLVGQETQYF
NA	TRBV19	TRBJ2-5	few	TGTGCCAGTAGTGCGTGGGGGTCCCAAGAGACCCAGTACTTC	CASSAWGSQETQYF
NA	TRBV5-4	TRBJ2-1	few	TGTGCCAGCAGCAAGAATGACGATGAGCAGTTCTTC	CASSKNDDEQFF